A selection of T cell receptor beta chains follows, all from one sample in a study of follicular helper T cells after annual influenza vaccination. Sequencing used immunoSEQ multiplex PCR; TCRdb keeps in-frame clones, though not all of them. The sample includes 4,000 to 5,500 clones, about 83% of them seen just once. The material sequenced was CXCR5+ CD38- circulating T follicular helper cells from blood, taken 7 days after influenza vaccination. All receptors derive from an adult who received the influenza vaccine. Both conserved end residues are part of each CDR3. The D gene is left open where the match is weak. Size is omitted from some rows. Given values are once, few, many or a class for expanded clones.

CASSQDPVGRNYGYTF | TGTGCCAGCAGCCAAGATCCAGTCGGACGGAACTATGGCTACACCTTC | TRBV4-2 | NA | TRBJ1-2 | NA
CASTRGTSTDTQYF | TGTGCCAGCACCCGCGGGACTAGCACAGATACGCAGTATTTT | TRBV28 | NA | TRBJ2-3 | NA
CASSFTNSGNTIYF | TGTGCCAGCAGCTTCACTAACTCTGGAAACACCATATATTTT | TRBV13 | NA | TRBJ1-3 | NA
CASSLISGWEVTQYF | TGTGCCAGCAGCCTCATCAGCGGGTGGGAAGTTACGCAGTATTTT | TRBV11-2 | NA | TRBJ2-3 | NA
CASSWTGDTEAFF | TGTGCCAGCAGCTGGACAGGGGACACTGAAGCTTTCTTT | TRBV7-9 | TRBD1 | TRBJ1-1 | once
CASSGGLAGSDTQYF | TGTGCCAGCAGCGGAGGATTAGCGGGTTCAGATACGCAGTATTTT | TRBV5-5 | TRBD2 | TRBJ2-3 | NA
CASSSSDRSYGYTF | TGTGCCAGCAGCTCCTCGGACAGATCATATGGCTACACCTTC | TRBV5-8 | NA | TRBJ1-2 | NA
CASREAVGEQYF | TGTGCCAGCAGGGAGGCCGTGGGCGAGCAGTACTTC | TRBV2 | NA | TRBJ2-7 | NA
CAITENLQGSYGYTF | TGTGCCATCACCGAAAACCTACAGGGGAGCTATGGCTACACCTTC | TRBV10-3 | TRBD1 | TRBJ1-2 | NA
CASSFQGGKETQYF | TGTGCCAGCAGCTTTCAGGGAGGCAAAGAGACCCAGTACTTC | TRBV7-3 | NA | TRBJ2-5 | NA
CASSLAVNNEQFF | TGCGCCAGCAGCTTGGCCGTAAACAATGAGCAGTTCTTC | TRBV5-1 | NA | TRBJ2-1 | once